This T cell receptor (beta chain) originates from a study of cytomegalovirus exposure and HLA in healthy donors. The PCR ran on 60 Vbeta and 13 Jbeta primers. Assay: immunoSEQ multiplex PCR; the TCRdb copy retains only in-frame clones and omits some. The repertoire holds around 150,000 clones, with about 80% as singletons. Study-level points and caveats: In a later analysis, DRB1 alleles had the most associated TCRs; HLA-C alleles the fewest. In an earlier analysis, in around 590 donors, most V segments appeared productive either ~90% or ~30% of the time.

The germline V gene encodes CDR1 SGHRS and CDR2 YFSETQ. Trimming removed 2 bases at V and 9 bases at J, with 12 bases between. The CDR3 runs 13 residues. With regard to this clone: Its antigen remains unidentified. This sample also contains other DNA sequences that code for the same CDR3.

Sequencing used PBMCs. The rearrangement links TRBV5-1 to TRBJ2-1; the D gene is possibly TRBD2 (5 bases). The sequence was obtained from a man younger than 40 in good health and CMV-seropositive. CDR3 sequence reads: CASSLLASGEQFF. CDR3 nucleotide sequence: TGCGCCAGCAGCTTATTAGCGTCAGGTGAGCAGTTCTTC.